The T cell receptor (beta chain) described here comes from a study of beta chain features in type 1 diabetes (dated by TCRdb to 2016 to 2018). Regarding the study in general: Patients and healthy donors did not differ in mean age, gender distribution, total cell number or subset yield. In the study, recently diagnosed type 1 diabetes patients and matched healthy donors were compared on the TCRB repertoires of their sorted circulating CD4+ T cell subsets. Whereas all 30 or so donors provided naive and central memory subsets, regulatory and stem cell-like memory subsets were isolated from just 8 patients and roughly 8 healthy donors. A total of roughly 99 million sorted cells were examined across all samples, and the number of cells per subset was strongly correlated with RNA yield. Study-wide findings and limitations: At VDJ recombination sites, type 1 diabetes patients had fewer insertions and more deleted nucleotides, which implies abnormalities in thymic rearrangement. PCR may preferentially amplify shorter templates, but because patient and control samples were amplified and corrected together, any resulting skew would affect both groups equally. Because small numbers of individuals were included in the HLA sub-analyses, any influence of HLA type on TCRB rearrangement was left unresolved. Type 1 diabetes patients showed a moderate but significant shortening of TCRB CDR3 length in all four CD4+ subsets. Naive, central memory and regulatory TCRB repertoires appeared to be more similar among patients than among healthy donors. Because cDNA was sequenced instead of genomic DNA, activated cells with high expression could be over-represented, although the groups did not differ in activation or CD3 levels.

This clone was seen more than once but under ten times. This receptor's antigen is unknown. No much larger clonotype is one base removed from it; base qualities were not supplied. V gives up 5 bases and J gives up 4 bases, and the segment between their germline ends measures 15 bases. Counted from cysteine to phenylalanine, this CDR3 has 14 amino acids. Only CDR3 DNA remains: 42 bases, in frame from the first base. Sequences SGHRS (CDR1) and YFSETQ (CDR2) are obtained from the germline V gene. From each donor, a single peripheral blood sample of around 120 mL on average was drawn into heparinised tubes. A BD FACSAria II was used to sort naive, central memory, regulatory and stem cell-like memory CD4+ T cells with a panel that included CD45RO, CCR7, CD25, CD127, CD95 and CD27. Every sorted population had a purity above 95%. PBMCs were separated immediately by Lymphoprep density gradient centrifugation and were stained directly, without being cultured. To minimize batch effects, samples were stained and sorted in pairs, one healthy donor with one patient per experiment.

The entire amount of isolated RNA was reverse transcribed using the High Capacity cDNA Reverse Transcription Kit, so the sequenced TCRB transcripts were expressed ones. Deep immunoSEQ sequencing was applied to naive, central memory and regulatory T cell samples, giving an average of roughly 3.3 million total reads per sample. Sorted cells were lysed in RLT buffer, and RNA was extracted using DNase-treated RNeasy Micro or Mini kits according to cell number. Each cell subset was processed separately to prevent cross-contamination, with patient and healthy donor samples processed together. Using the immunoSEQ multiplex PCR, TCRB sequences were amplified from cDNA into 87-bp fragments spanning the CDR3 region. Sequencing of the amplicons was done on the Illumina HiSeq platform. The paper's processing steps were these. Synthetic template baselines were used to correct PCR bias computationally, reads within Hamming distance 2 were collapsed, and singletons that could not be merged were discarded. Reads were aligned against IMGT so that V, D and J genes, CDR3 length and insertions or deletions at six rearrangement sites could be assigned. Clonotype counts were normalized to sorted cell number within each subset before computing true diversity and Gini coefficients with the tcR R package. The overlap coefficient, calculated on TCRB nucleotide sequences, was used to measure repertoire sharing. Out-of-frame TCRB sequences from naive cells were analyzed as a proxy for the pre-selection repertoire. TCRdb stores this immuneACCESS table with in-frame sequences only. Part of the clones is absent; in the studies checked, under half of the shortfall reflects unresolved V genes, and no reason is known for the rest. The V and J calls and clone size are taken from that table; D and trimming were inferred from the DNA. In all, the sample holds a few hundred thousand clones, and roughly 20% of those were seen once. The top ten clonotypes cover 0.028% of the sample.

The source material was naive CD4+ T cells from blood. According to the study, the label for this sample's cell subset or site signals: true naive CD4+ T cells. This receptor was obtained from a woman aged 40 to 50 with type 1 diabetes. The chain links TRBV5-1 with TRBJ1-1; a confident D gene designation cannot be given. The sequenced DNA: TGCGCCAGCAGGTACCTCCTTGAGGGCACTGAAGCTTTCTTT. Its product reads: CASRYLLEGTEAFF. The entire variable domain, with the stretches around the CDR3 drawn from the reference TRBV5-1 and TRBJ1-1 proteins, is KAGVTQTPRYLIKTRGQQVTLSCSPISGHRSVSWYQQTPGQGLQFLFEYFSETQRNKGNFPGRFSGRQFSNSRSEMNVSTLELGDSALYLCASRYLLEGTEAFFGQGTRLTVV.